This T cell receptor beta chain was captured by sequencing in a study of T cell repertoires in cytomegalovirus infection (dated 2019 in TCRdb). Background on the whole study: Because public TCR beta signatures pointed to carriage of CMV infection together with the matching HLA type, the HLA type of each donor mattered for the analysis. Overall study results and their limits: Cumulative frequency of public TCR beta family members discriminated carriers of CMV infection plus the relevant HLA type in this cohort and an independent approximately 400-donor cohort. The ex vivo response was dominated by HLA-C-restricted CMV-specific TCR beta clonotypes, and the single most frequent clonotype in two of eight donors was supplied by these HLA-C-restricted clonotypes.

In its sample, this clonotype was seen a few times. Its target antigen remains unknown. Base qualities are not recorded, but no much larger clone differs from it by a single base. The CDR3 numbers 15 residues from cysteine through phenylalanine. CDR3 DNA only is kept here, 45 bases in frame from base 1. The germline V gene (reference sequence) sets CDR1 to DFQATT and CDR2 to SNEGSKA. Trimmed from V: 0 bases; trimmed from J: 6 bases; junction bases lacking a gene match: 8. Sequencing took place on an Illumina HiSeq 1500. In-frame beta chains were kept once TCRdb had trimmed the public reads at Q25 with fastp and called clones with MiXCR. Under each unique CDR3 protein, matching rows form one entry showing the most common genes and DNA. This sample has under 850,000 distinct CDR3 sequences in its table, and less than 40% of those were observed once. Around 2.8% of the sample is taken by the ten largest.

Material for sequencing was PBMCs. This sequence was found in a human donor in good health (CMV status not recorded). Some clones in this sample may be carry-over from other donors' samples. The sequence is built from TRBV20-1 and TRBJ2-4; 7 of the junction bases match TRBD1. The CDR3 reads as follows: CSARDSDRSANIQYF. The nucleotides are TGCAGTGCTAGAGATTCGGACAGGAGTGCAAACATTCAGTACTTC.